One sample yielded the 5 T cell receptor beta chains listed below, sequenced in a study of control samples from healthy donors and cancer patients (dated by TCRdb to the early 2020s). Library preparation was by the immunoSEQ multiplex PCR assay. Imported from immuneACCESS, the table was reduced by TCRdb to in-frame sequences with V and J called. These copies leave out some clones; in studies compared against another copy, an unresolved V gene accounts for under half, and the cause of the remainder is not known. This sample gives roughly 450,000 clones in total; 80% to 95% of them show up just once. The leading ten clones occupy 5.5% to 7.5% of the sample. Material: PBMCs. The receptors were gathered from a man in his forties with head and neck cancer.

This clone was seen only once. This chain uses TRBV19 with TRBJ1-1, with 7 bases identical to TRBD1. The length of the CDR3 is 13 residues. In germline, CDR1 is LNHDA, CDR2 SQIVND (reference sequence). Trimming cost V 7 bases and J 4 bases; bases outside gene matches: 6. The CDR3 DNA reads TGTGCCAGTAATAGGGGGCTGAGCACTGAAGCTTTCTTT. Protein: CASNRGLSTEAFF.

The rearrangement uses TRBV6-5 and TRBJ2-2; D remains unclear. The germline CDR1 and CDR2 sequences are MNHEY and SVGAGI. This CDR3 is built from 12 residues. Trimming took off 4 bases at V and 4 bases at J, with 4 bases between the two ends. The CDR3 nucleotides are TGTGCCAGCAGTTTCCCCACCGGGGAGCTGTTTTTT. Amino acid sequence: CASSFPTGELFF.

The chain couples TRBV28 to TRBJ2-5; 12 nucleotides align to TRBD2. Germline-derived CDR1 and CDR2 are MDHEN and SYDVKM. The CDR3 is made up of 22 amino acids. The junction had 25 bases not matched to a gene; V was cut back by 5 bases and J by 3 bases. The CDR3 DNA is TGTGCCAGCAGTGGAGTACTAGCGGGAGGCTTGGCGGCCCCTGGGCGAAAAGAGACCCAGTACTTC. Its translation: CASSGVLAGGLAAPGRKETQYF.

The chain combines TRBV2 with TRBJ2-7; 7 positions agree with TRBD1. This CDR3 has 12 residues. Germline V lookup: CDR1 SNHLY, CDR2 FYNNEI. V trimming: 8 bases; J trimming: 6 bases; junction bases outside the gene matches: 7. CDR3 sequence reads: CASGTAGFEQYF. In DNA, the CDR3 is TGTGCCAGCGGGACAGCCGGCTTCGAGCAGTACTTC.

The V gene is TRBV29-1, the J gene TRBJ2-7; 11 positions agree with TRBD1. The CDR3 has 11 residues. The trim removed 6 bases at V and 5 bases at J, leaving 0 bases unmatched. Germline CDR1 reads SQVTM; CDR2 reads ANQGSEA. The CDR3 region has the DNA TGCAGCGTGGACAGGGGGCACGAGCAGTACTTC. Protein: CSVDRGHEQYF.